The rows below give T cell receptor beta chains drawn from one sample of a study of T cell changes during pregnancy in multiple sclerosis. Clones were sequenced by immunoSEQ multiplex PCR, and TCRdb holds only the in-frame ones, with some missing. Of 20,000 to 25,000 clones listed, roughly 87% are singletons. Source: CD8+ T cells from peripheral blood mononuclear cells, taken after pregnancy. The receptors derive from a female donor with multiple sclerosis, enrolled in a pregnancy study. Each CDR3 is given with its conserved first and last residue. D genes are given only for firm matches. The size field is filled for only some rows; it gives once, few, many or a size class.

.	TRBV6-5	.	CASSLTGTQETQYF
.	TRBV2	.	CASRGRQSYEQYF
TRBD2	TRBV4-3	.	CASSRNPGGWEGLAQETQYF
.	TRBV19	.	CASSIDREGRSEAFF
.	TRBV1	.	CTSTLLGAGGTYNEQFF
TRBD2	TRBV9	few	CASSVYASGSLNEQFF
.	TRBV10-2	.	CASSGGNEQFF
TRBD1	TRBV4-1	.	CASSQAGDSTYTGELFF
TRBD1	TRBV7-2	.	CASSLTGSDEQFF
.	TRBV14	.	CASSQGYGILYGYTF
TRBD1	TRBV28	.	CASTLIQGGGNQPQHF
TRBD2	TRBV19	.	CASSRAGGPVVEQFF
TRBD1	TRBV5-1	.	CASSLVGGTGANTEAFF
TRBD2	TRBV27	.	CASSFKTGGMADTQYF
TRBD2	TRBV27	.	CASSILASNTGELFF
TRBD1	TRBV5-6	once	CASSQMTGLIQPQHF
.	TRBV4-1	.	CASSQGAGAYEQYF
.	TRBV4-3	.	CASSQEKGRAYEQYF
.	TRBV27	.	CASSLSGIGNQPQHF
.	TRBV27	few	CASSPVSSNQPQHF
TRBD2	TRBV6-4	medium-sized	CASSEREAPDTQYF
TRBD1	TRBV4-1	.	CASSQDRAQGREKLFF
.	TRBV29-1	.	CSVDQMRGWETQYF
.	TRBV13	.	CASSLRGMNTEAFF
TRBD1	TRBV23-1	.	CASSQSGDREPYEQYF
TRBD2	TRBV28	once	CASSTGLAVYEQYF
.	TRBV5-4	medium-sized	CASTLHNEQFF
.	TRBV7-9	.	CASSSLGANVLTF
.	TRBV7-9	.	CASSLAVGYEQYF
TRBD1	TRBV5-4	.	CASSWGQGLPTEAFF
TRBD1	TRBV6-1	.	CASSSRTGKTDTQYF
.	TRBV7-6	.	CASSLGHPSEQYF
.	TRBV11-2	.	CASSRGGRNEQFF
.	TRBV28	.	CASGGENQETQYF
.	TRBV27	.	CASSPASGEFTDTQYF
.	TRBV6-5	.	CASSYSGSGPGELFF
.	TRBV6-5	.	CASSYGQGSKAFF
.	TRBV2	.	CASSEGRDEKLFF
.	TRBV27	medium-sized	CASSLQGSHTEAFF
TRBD2	TRBV27	.	CASSLFSGAFYNEQFF
.	TRBV2	.	CASGTGPRSNEKLFF
TRBD2	TRBV2	.	CATTSGSPHEQYF
.	TRBV25-1	.	CASSVPRGRGDSYEQYF
.	TRBV5-5	.	CASSPDGNGYTF
.	TRBV6-5	.	CASSYLGENEQFF
TRBD2	TRBV5-1	.	CAGRPAGAGVEDTQYF
.	TRBV21-1	few	CASRKGALDRANPPVPFNYGYTF
.	TRBV7-6	.	CATRQGGNGYTF
TRBD2	TRBV11-2	.	CASSGRLAPQGETQYF
TRBD2	TRBV7-6	.	CASSLGGSGTGELFF
.	TRBV6-1	.	CASNRVTEAFF
.	TRBV5-6	.	CASSLVDEQYF
TRBD1	TRBV4-3	.	CASSRGEGQGDYEQYF
.	TRBV7-6	.	CASSQGADSNQPQHF
.	TRBV4-1	.	CASSQVDGDGELFF